Shown below are 5 T cell receptor beta chains from a single sample sequenced in a study of T and B cells in COVID-19 patients. Multiplex PCR with BIOMED2 TRB-A/B primer pools amplified TRB rearrangements. MiXCR was run by TCRdb on the multiplex PCR reads, yielding one entry per CDR3 protein. Altogether 8,500 to 13,000 distinct CDR3 sequences are present, roughly 30% being singletons, with the ten largest covering over 11%. TRB was amplified from about 260-540 ng of blood genomic DNA. The sample taken for sequencing was blood. The receptors stem from a human donor with active COVID-19.

The rearrangement joins TRBV5-5 to TRBJ2-7, with no clear D. Germline V CDR1 and CDR2: SGHKS, YYEKEE (reference sequence). The V end was cut by 5 bases, the J end by 0 bases, with 15 bases between. The CDR3 contains 15 residues. The CDR3 loop reads CASSNGPLVSYEQYF. The CDR3 DNA follows: TGTGCCAGCAGTAATGGCCCCCTGGTCTCCTACGAGCAGTACTTC.

In its sample, this clonotype ranks as medium-sized. The V and J genes are TRBV12-3 or TRBV12-4 and TRBJ2-1; D perhaps matches TRBD2 (6 bases). Between the trimmed V and J ends, which lost 6 bases and 0 bases, there was a span of 18 bases. The CDR3 sequence is 17 residues long. The DNA of the CDR3 is TGTGCCAGCAGCCTCCGGGTCGTGGGGGGCTCCTACAATGAGCAGTTCTTC. It is translated as CASSLRVVGGSYNEQFF.

By proportion, this clonotype is medium-sized (0.01 to 0.1%). This chain uses TRBV19 with TRBJ1-4; D is uncertain. This CDR3 contains 15 residues. Germline CDR1 and CDR2: LNHDA and SQIVND (reference sequence). This chain's CDR3 is CATSSPGGKREKLFF. The DNA for the CDR3 is TGTGCTACATCATCACCCGGCGGGAAGAGAGAAAAACTGTTTTTT.

The chain is built from TRBV5-6 and TRBJ1-5, with D possibly being TRBD1 (6 bases). This CDR3 comprises 16 residues. Germline lookup yields CDR1 SGHDT and CDR2 YYEEEE. V was cut by 4 bases and J by 5 bases, with 19 bases left in between. CDR3 residues: CASSLGGGAIHQPQHF. The DNA for the CDR3 is TGTGCCAGCAGCCTCGGTGGGGGGGCGATCCATCAGCCCCAGCATTTT.

This clonotype is categorized as large. The chain couples TRBV29-1 to TRBJ2-1; TRBD1 or TRBD2 may be the D gene (6 bases each). The germline CDR1 and CDR2 sequences are SQVTM and ANQGSEA. V was clipped by 4 bases and J by 5 bases, with 12 bases between them. The CDR3 totals 13 residues. The CDR3, as DNA: TGCAGCGTTGTGCGGGACAACCACAATGAGCAGTTCTTC. It specifies CSVVRDNHNEQFF.